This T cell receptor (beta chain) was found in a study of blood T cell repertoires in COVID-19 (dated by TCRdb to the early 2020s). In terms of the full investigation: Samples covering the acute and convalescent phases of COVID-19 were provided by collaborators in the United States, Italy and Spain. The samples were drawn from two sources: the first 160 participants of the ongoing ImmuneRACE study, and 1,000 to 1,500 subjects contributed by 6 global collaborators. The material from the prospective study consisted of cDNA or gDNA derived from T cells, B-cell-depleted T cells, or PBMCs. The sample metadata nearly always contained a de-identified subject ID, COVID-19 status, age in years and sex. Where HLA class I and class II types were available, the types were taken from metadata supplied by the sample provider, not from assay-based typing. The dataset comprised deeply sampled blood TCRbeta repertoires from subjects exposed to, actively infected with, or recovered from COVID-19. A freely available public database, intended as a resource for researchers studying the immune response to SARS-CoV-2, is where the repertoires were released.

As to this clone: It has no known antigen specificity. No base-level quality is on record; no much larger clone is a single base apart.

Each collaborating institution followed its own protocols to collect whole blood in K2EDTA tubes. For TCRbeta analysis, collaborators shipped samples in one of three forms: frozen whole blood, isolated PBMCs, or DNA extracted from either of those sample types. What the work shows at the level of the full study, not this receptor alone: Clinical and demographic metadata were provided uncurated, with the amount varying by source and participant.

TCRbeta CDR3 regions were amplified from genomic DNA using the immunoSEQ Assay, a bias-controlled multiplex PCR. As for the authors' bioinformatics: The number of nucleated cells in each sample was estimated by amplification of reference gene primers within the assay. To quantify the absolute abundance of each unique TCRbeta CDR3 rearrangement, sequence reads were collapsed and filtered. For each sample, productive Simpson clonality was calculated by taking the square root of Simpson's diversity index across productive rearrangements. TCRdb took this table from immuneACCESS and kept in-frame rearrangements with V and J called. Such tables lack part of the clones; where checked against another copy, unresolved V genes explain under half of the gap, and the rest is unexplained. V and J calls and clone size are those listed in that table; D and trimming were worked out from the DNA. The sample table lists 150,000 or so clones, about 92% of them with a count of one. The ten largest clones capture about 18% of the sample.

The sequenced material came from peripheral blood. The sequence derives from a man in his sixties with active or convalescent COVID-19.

The CDR3 region reads CASSQGRVNEQFF. The DNA sequence is TGTGCCAGCAGCCAAGGCAGGGTCAATGAGCAGTTCTTC. The sequence links TRBV3-1 (or the pseudogene TRBV3-2) to TRBJ2-1; perhaps TRBD1 is the D gene, with 5 bases matching. The CDR3 sequence holds 13 residues, the cysteine and phenylalanine included. CDR3 DNA is the only sequence kept; it has 39 bases, read in frame from the first base. Trimming removed 1 base from V and 6 bases from J, leaving 7 bases between the germline ends. Looking up the germline V gene (reference sequence) yields CDR1 LGHDT and CDR2 YNNKEL.